This T cell receptor beta chain emerged from a study of blood T cells in healthy people across ages. Study-level results: Versus aged donors, long-lived donors had higher diversity and more naive CD4+ cells.

Note on this clonotype: As yet, its antigen is unknown.

Deletions cut 3 bases from V and 3 bases from J, with 13 bases between. Germline values: CDR1 SGDLS, CDR2 YYNGEE. The CDR3 spans 15 residues. Next came a second PCR, run for about 6 to 11 cycles, which used a sample-barcoded 5' primer along with a J-beta primer mix. TCRdb fed the 5' RACE reads into MiXCR, producing one record per CDR3 protein. The table lists 1.8 million or so distinct CDR3 sequences, more than 35% of them singletons. Sequenced: blood. The chain couples TRBV9 to TRBJ2-1; D is ambiguous. This TCR derives from a human donor in good health. CDR3 amino acids: CASSGTLLGYNEQFF. The CDR3 region has the DNA TGTGCCAGCAGCGGGACCCTTCTAGGCTACAATGAGCAGTTCTTC.